This T cell receptor beta chain stems from a study of control samples from healthy donors and cancer patients. The assay was immunoSEQ multiplex PCR, and TCRdb's table has in-frame clones only and misses some. Of roughly 130,000 clones in the sample, approximately 89% were seen once. The germline gives CDR1 MGHRA, CDR2 YSYEKL. V gave up 0 bases and J gave up 2 bases, with 10 bases separating them. This CDR3 spans 15 amino acids. Sequencing was carried out using blood. The chain joins TRBV4-1 to TRBJ1-2; no firm D call. The clonotype originates from a man between 18 and 29 years old in good health. CDR3 protein: CASSQDPLGNYGYTF. The CDR3 DNA is TGCGCCAGCAGCCAAGATCCTCTGGGGAACTATGGCTACACCTTC.